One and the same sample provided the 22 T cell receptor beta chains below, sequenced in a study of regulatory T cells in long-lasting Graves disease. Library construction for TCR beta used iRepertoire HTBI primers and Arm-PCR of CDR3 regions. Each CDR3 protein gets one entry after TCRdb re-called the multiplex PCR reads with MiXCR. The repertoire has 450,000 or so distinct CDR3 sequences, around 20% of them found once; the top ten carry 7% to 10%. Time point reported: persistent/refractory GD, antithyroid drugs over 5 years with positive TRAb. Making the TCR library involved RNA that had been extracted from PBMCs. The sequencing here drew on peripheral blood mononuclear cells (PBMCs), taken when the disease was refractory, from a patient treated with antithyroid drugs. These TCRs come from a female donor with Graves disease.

CDR3 protein: CASSLERWKSTDTQYF. In DNA, the CDR3 is TGTGCCAGCAGTTTGGAGAGGTGGAAAAGCACAGATACGCAGTATTTT. The J gene is TRBJ2-3, the V gene TRBV28; D remains ambiguous. Germline CDR1 and CDR2: MDHEN and SYDVKM. This CDR3 region has 16 residues. Trimming cost V 3 bases and J 0 bases, with 13 bases left between them.

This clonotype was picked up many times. CDR3 sequence: CASSVTNNQPQHF. CDR3 nucleotide sequence: TGTGCCAGCAGTGTCACCAACAATCAGCCCCAGCATTTT. This rearrangement joins TRBV2 to TRBJ1-5; no clear D gene. Trimming left V 4 bases short and J 3 bases short, with 7 bases between. The CDR3 contains 13 residues. The germline CDR1 and CDR2 sequences are SNHLY and FYNNEI.

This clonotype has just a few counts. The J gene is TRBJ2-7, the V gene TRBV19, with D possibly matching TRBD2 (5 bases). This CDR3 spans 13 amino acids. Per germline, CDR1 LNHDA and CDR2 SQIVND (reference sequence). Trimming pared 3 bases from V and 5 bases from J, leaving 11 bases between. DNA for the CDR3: TGTGCCAGTAGTATCGGGATTATCAACGAGCAGTACTTC. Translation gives CASSIGIINEQYF.

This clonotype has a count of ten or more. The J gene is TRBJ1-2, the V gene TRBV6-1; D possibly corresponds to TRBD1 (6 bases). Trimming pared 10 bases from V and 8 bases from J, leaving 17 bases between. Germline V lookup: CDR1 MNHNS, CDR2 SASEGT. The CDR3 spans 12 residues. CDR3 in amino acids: CATKTGVYGYTF. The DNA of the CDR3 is TGTGCCACCAAGACAGGCGTTTACGGCTACACCTTC.

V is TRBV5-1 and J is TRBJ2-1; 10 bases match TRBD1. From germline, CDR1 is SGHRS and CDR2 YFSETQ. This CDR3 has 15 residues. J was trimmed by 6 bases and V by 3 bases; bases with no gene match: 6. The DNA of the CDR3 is TGCGCCAGCAGCTGGGGACAGGGGACGGTCAATGAGCAGTTCTTC. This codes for CASSWGQGTVNEQFF.

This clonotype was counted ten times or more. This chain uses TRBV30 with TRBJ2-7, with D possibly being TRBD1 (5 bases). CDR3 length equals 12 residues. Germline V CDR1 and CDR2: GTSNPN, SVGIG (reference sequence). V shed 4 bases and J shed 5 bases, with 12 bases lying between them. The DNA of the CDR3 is TGTGCCTGGAAGGCAGGGATCGACGAGCAGTACTTC. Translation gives CAWKAGIDEQYF. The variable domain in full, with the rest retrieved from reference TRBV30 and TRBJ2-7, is SQTIHQWPATLVQPVGSPLSLECTVEGTSNPNLYWYRQAAGRGLQLLFYSVGIGQISSEVPQNLSASRPQDRQFILSSKKLLLSDSGFYLCAWKAGIDEQYFGPGTRLTVT.

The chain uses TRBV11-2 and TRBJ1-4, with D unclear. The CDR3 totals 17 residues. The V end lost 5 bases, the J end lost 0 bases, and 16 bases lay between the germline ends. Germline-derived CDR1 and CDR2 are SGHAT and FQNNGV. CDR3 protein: CASSQQTAGPTNEKLFF. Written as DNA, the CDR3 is TGTGCCAGCAGCCAACAGACGGCCGGGCCAACTAATGAAAAACTGTTTTTT. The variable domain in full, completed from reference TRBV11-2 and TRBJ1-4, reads EAGVAQSPRYKIIEKRQSVAFWCNPISGHATLYWYQQILGQGPKLLIQFQNNGVVDDSQLPKDRFSAERLKGVDSTLKIQPAKLEDSAVYLCASSQQTAGPTNEKLFFGSGTQLSVL.

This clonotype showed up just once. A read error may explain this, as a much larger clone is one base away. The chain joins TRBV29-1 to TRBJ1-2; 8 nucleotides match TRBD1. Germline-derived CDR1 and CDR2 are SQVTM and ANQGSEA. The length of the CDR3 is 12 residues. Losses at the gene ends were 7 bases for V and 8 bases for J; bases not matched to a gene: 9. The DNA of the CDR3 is TGCAGCGGGCCCCAGGGGGCGGTGGGCTACACCTTC. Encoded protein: CSGPQGAVGYTF.

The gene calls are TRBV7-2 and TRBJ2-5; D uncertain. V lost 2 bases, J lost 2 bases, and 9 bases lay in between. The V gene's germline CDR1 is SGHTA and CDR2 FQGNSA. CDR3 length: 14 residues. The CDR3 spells CASSLNTGQETQYF. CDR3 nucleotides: TGTGCCAGCAGCTTAAATACCGGACAAGAGACCCAGTACTTC.

Here the CDR3 reads CSAATGGGYTF. CDR3 in DNA: TGCAGTGCTGCCACCGGAGGGGGCTACACCTTC. The chain combines TRBV20-1 with TRBJ1-2; D is undetermined. Per the germline V gene, CDR1 is DFQATT and CDR2 is SNEGSKA (reference sequence). V lost 5 bases to trimming and J lost 8 bases, with 12 bases between them. This CDR3 is built from 11 residues.

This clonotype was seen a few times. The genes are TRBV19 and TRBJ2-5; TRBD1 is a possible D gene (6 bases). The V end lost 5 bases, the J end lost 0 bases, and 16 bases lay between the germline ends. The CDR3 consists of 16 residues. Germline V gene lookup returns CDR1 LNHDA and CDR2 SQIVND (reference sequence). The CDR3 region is CASSLSRTAYQETQYF. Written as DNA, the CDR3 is TGTGCCAGTAGTCTTAGCCGGACAGCGTACCAAGAGACCCAGTACTTC.

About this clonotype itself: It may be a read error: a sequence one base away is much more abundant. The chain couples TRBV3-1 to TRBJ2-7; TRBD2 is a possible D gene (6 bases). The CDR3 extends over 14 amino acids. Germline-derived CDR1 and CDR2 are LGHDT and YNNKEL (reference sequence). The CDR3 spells CANSQLASSYEQYF. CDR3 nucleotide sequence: TGTGCCAACAGCCAGCTAGCGAGCTCCTACGAGCAGTACTTC.

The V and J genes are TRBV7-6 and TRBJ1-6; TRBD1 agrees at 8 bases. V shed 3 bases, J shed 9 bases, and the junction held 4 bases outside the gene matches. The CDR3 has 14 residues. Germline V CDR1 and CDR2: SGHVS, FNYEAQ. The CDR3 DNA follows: TGTGCCAGCAGCTTGACAGGGGAGAGTTCACCCCTCCACTTT. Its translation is CASSLTGESSPLHF.

CDR3 amino acids: CASSYSEGTDIKTEAFF. In nucleotides, the CDR3 is TGTGCCAGCAGTTACTCCGAGGGGACCGACATAAAGACTGAAGCTTTCTTT. The genes are TRBV6-2 or TRBV6-3 and TRBJ1-1; D might be TRBD1 (5 bases). Germline V gene data show CDR1 as MNHEY and CDR2 as SVGEGT. Trimming pared 0 bases from V and 5 bases from J, leaving 19 bases between. This CDR3 has 17 residues.

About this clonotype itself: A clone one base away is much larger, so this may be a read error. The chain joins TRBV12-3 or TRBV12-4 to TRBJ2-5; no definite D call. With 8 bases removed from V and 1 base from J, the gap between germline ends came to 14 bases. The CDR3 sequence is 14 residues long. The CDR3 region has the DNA TGTGCCAGCGGTCGCACTACCATCCAAGAGACCCAGTACTTC. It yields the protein CASGRTTIQETQYF.

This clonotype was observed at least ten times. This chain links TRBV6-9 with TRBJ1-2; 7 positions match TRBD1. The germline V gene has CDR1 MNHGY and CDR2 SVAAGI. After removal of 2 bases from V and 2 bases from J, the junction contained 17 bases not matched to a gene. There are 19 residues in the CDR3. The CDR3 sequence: CASSYRGGQEHGRNYGYTF. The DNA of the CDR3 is TGTGCCAGCAGTTATAGAGGGGGCCAGGAGCACGGAAGAAACTATGGCTACACCTTC.

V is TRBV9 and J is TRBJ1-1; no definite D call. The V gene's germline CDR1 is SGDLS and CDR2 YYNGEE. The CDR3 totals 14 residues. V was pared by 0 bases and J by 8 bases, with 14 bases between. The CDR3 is CASSVGSVAPEAFF. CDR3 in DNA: TGTGCCAGCAGCGTAGGTTCGGTGGCCCCCGAAGCTTTCTTT.

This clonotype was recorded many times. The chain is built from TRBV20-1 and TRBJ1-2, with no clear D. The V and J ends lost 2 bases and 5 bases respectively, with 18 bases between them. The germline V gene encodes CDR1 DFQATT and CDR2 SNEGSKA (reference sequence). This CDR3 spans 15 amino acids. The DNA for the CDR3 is TGCAGTGCTAGATTGTCCCTTCCAACGGTATATGGCTACACCTTC. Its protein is CSARLSLPTVYGYTF.

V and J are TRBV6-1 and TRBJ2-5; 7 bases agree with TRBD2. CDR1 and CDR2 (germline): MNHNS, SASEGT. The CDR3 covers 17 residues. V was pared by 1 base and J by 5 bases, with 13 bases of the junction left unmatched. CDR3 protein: CASSEGILGGRGETQYF. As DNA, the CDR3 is TGTGCCAGCAGTGAAGGGATCTTAGGCGGGAGAGGCGAGACCCAGTACTTC.

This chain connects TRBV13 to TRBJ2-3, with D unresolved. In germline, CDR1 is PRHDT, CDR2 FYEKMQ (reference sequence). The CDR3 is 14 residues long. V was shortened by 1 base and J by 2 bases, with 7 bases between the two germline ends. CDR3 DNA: TGTGCCAGCAGCTTAGACTTGTCCACAGATACGCAGTATTTT. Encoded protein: CASSLDLSTDTQYF.

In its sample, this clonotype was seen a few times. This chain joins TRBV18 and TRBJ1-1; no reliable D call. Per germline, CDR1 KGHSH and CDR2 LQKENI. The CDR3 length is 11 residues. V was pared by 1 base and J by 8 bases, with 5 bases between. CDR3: CASSPQTEAFF. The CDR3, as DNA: TGTGCCAGCTCACCACAGACCGAAGCTTTCTTT.

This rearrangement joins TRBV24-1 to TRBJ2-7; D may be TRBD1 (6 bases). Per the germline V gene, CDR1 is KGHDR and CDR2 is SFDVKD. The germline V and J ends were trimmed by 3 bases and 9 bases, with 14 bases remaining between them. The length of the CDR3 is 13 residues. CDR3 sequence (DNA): TGTGCCACCAGTGATGGACAGACGATGGTGCAGTACTTC. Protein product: CATSDGQTMVQYF.